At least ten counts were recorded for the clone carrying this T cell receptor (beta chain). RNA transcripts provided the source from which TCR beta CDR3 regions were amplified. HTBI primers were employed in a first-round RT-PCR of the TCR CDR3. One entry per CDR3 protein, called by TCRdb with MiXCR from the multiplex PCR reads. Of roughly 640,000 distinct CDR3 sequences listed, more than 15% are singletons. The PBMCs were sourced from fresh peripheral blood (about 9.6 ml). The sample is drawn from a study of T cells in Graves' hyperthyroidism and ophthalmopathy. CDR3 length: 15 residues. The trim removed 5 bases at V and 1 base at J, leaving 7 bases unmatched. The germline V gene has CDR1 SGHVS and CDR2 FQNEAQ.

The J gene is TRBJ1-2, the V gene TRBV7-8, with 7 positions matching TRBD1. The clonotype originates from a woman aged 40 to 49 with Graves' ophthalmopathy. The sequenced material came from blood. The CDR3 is CASSQRQGFNYGYTF. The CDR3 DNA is TGTGCCAGCAGCCAGCGACAGGGCTTTAACTATGGCTACACCTTC. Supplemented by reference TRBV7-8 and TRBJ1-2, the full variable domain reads GAGVSQSPRYKVAKRGQDVALRCDPISGHVSLFWYQQALGQGPEFLTYFQNEAQLDKSGLPSDRFFAERPEGSVSTLKIQRTQQEDSAVYLCASSQRQGFNYGYTFGSGTRLTVV.